Listed below are T cell receptor beta chains from one sample, sequenced in a study of CD8 T cells in Susac syndrome. TCRdb recomputed calls from the immunoSEQ multiplex PCR reads with MiXCR, one row per CDR3 protein. There are 50,000 to 55,000 distinct CDR3 sequences in the sample; approximately 95% occur only once, and less than 0.8% lies in the top ten. Source material: CD8+ T cells from PBMCs. The receptors originated from a human donor with Susac syndrome. Each CDR3 is given with its conserved first and last residue. The D gene is left open where the match is weak. Clone size is stated in some rows and not others, as once, few, many or a class when expanded.

v_call	clone_size	j_call	d_call	cdr3_nt	cdr3_aa
TRBV9	.	TRBJ2-5	.	TGTGCCAGCAGCCCAGGGGACACCATGGGGGAGACCCAGTACTTC	CASSPGDTMGETQYF
TRBV27	.	TRBJ2-5	.	TGTGCCAGCAGTTTACTAGCTTTGGGGACCCAGTACTTC	CASSLLALGTQYF
TRBV7-9	once	TRBJ1-4	.	TGTGCCAGCAGCACCGACAGCTTACAAGAAAAACTGTTTTTT	CASSTDSLQEKLFF
TRBV20-1	.	TRBJ2-2	.	TGCAGTGCTAGAGATGGCGGCGGGGAGCTGTTTTTT	CSARDGGGELFF
TRBV14	.	TRBJ2-1	.	TGTGCCAGCAGCGGCAGTGGCAATGAGCAGTTCTTC	CASSGSGNEQFF
TRBV12-3/TRBV12-4	.	TRBJ2-1	.	TGTGCCAGCAGTTTAGCTCTCCACAATGAGCAGTTCTTC	CASSLALHNEQFF
TRBV4-1	.	TRBJ1-1	.	TGCGCCAGCAGCCGAGATAGCACTGAAGCTTTCTTT	CASSRDSTEAFF
TRBV20-1	.	TRBJ1-6	.	TGCAGTGCTCTCCGGGACCCAGCCTACTATAATTCACCCCTCCACTTT	CSALRDPAYYNSPLHF
TRBV30	.	TRBJ2-5	.	TGTGCCTGGAGTGTATGGGGGAGGGCCAGACAGGCCCAAGAGACCCAGTACTTC	CAWSVWGRARQAQETQYF
TRBV20-1	.	TRBJ1-1	TRBD1	TGCAGTGTTTGGACAGGGTGGAACACTGAAGCTTTCTTT	CSVWTGWNTEAFF
TRBV24-1	.	TRBJ1-2	.	TGTGCCACCAGTGATCCCTCGAGCAGCTATGGCTACACCTTC	CATSDPSSSYGYTF
TRBV3-1	once	TRBJ1-3	.	TGTGCCAGCAGCCAAGTGAGAGCGGACACCATATATTTT	CASSQVRADTIYF
TRBV30	.	TRBJ2-5	.	TGTGCCTGGAGTGTATCAGGGGTCGAGACCCAGTACTTC	CAWSVSGVETQYF
TRBV19	.	TRBJ2-3	.	TGTGCCACTAGTAGTCGTAGCACAGATACGCAGTATTTT	CATSSRSTDTQYF
TRBV5-6	.	TRBJ1-1	.	TGTGCCAGCAGCTTGTTGGGCACTGAAGCTTTCTTT	CASSLLGTEAFF
TRBV7-6	few	TRBJ2-3	TRBD2	TGTGCCAGCAGCCGGACTAGCGGTGATACGCAGTATTTT	CASSRTSGDTQYF
TRBV6-5	.	TRBJ1-4	TRBD1	TGTGCCAGCAGAAAGGACAGGGAGGTTGAAAAACTGTTTTTT	CASRKDREVEKLFF
TRBV7-9	.	TRBJ2-5	.	TGTGCCAGCACCCAAGGGCAGTCCCAAGAGACCCAGTACTTC	CASTQGQSQETQYF
TRBV27	once	TRBJ2-2	.	TGTGCCAGCACCCCCAGGGGAGGGGAGCTGTTTTTT	CASTPRGGELFF
TRBV20-1	.	TRBJ2-1	.	TGCAGTGCTAGAGGTGGCGTCAATGAGCAGTTCTTC	CSARGGVNEQFF
TRBV2	once	TRBJ2-1	.	TGTGCCAGCAGATCCTACAATGAGCAGTTCTTC	CASRSYNEQFF
TRBV5-4	.	TRBJ1-2	.	TGTGCCAGCAGCTTGGTTGGGGAGAGGTACTATGGCTACACCTTC	CASSLVGERYYGYTF
TRBV29-1	.	TRBJ2-1	.	TGCAGCGTTGTTCTTGGGGACTCCTACAATGAGCAGTTCTTC	CSVVLGDSYNEQFF
TRBV4-1	.	TRBJ2-7	TRBD2	TGCGCCAGCAGCCTCGCGGGGGTCAACTACGAGCAGTACTTC	CASSLAGVNYEQYF
TRBV6-5	.	TRBJ2-7	TRBD1	TGTGCCAGCAGGGGGACAGGGATCAACGAGCAGTACTTC	CASRGTGINEQYF
TRBV7-6	.	TRBJ1-1	.	TGTGCCAGCAGTATAACTTGGAGCATGAACACTGAAGCTTTCTTT	CASSITWSMNTEAFF
TRBV3-1	.	TRBJ1-6	.	TGTGCCAGCAGCCCGGACGGCCCCTATTCACCCCTCCACTTT	CASSPDGPYSPLHF
TRBV9	.	TRBJ2-7	TRBD1	TGTGCCAGCAGCGTAGCACAGGGGGAGAACGAGCAGTACTTC	CASSVAQGENEQYF
TRBV28	.	TRBJ2-2	.	TGTGCCAGCAGTTACCGAGGGGGCGGGGAGCTGTTTTTT	CASSYRGGGELFF
TRBV7-8	.	TRBJ1-1	.	TGTGCCAGCAGCTCGGGGGGAGGGGCTTTCTTT	CASSSGGGAFF
TRBV5-1	once	TRBJ2-7	.	TGCGCCAGCAGCTTGGAGGCTAGCGTTCCCTACGAGCAGTACTTC	CASSLEASVPYEQYF
TRBV30	.	TRBJ1-2	.	TGTGCCTGGAGAGTAACAGGGACTACTAACTATGGCTACACCTTC	CAWRVTGTTNYGYTF
TRBV2	.	TRBJ2-7	.	TGTGCCAGTGAAGACCACGAGCAGTACTTC	CASEDHEQYF
TRBV27	.	TRBJ2-1	TRBD1	TGTGCCAGCAGGGTGGGACAGGGGGATTACAATGAGCAGTTCTTC	CASRVGQGDYNEQFF
TRBV6-6	.	TRBJ1-1	.	TGTGCCAGCAGTTACCCGGGTGGTGACCTTGAAGCTTTCTTT	CASSYPGGDLEAFF
TRBV4-3	.	TRBJ2-1	.	TGCGCCAGCAGCCCCACTAGGACCCCCTACAATGAGCAGTTCTTC	CASSPTRTPYNEQFF
TRBV9	.	TRBJ2-5	TRBD2	TGTGCCAGCAGCCCCCCGGGACTAAGGGAGACCCAGTACTTC	CASSPPGLRETQYF
TRBV29-1	.	TRBJ2-1	.	TGCAGCGGCGTCAATAATGAGCAGTTCTTC	CSGVNNEQFF
TRBV11-1	.	TRBJ2-7	.	TGTGCCAGCAGCTTAGGCGGCAGTACAAAGGGCTACGAGCAGTACTTC	CASSLGGSTKGYEQYF
TRBV30	.	TRBJ2-5	.	TGTGCCTGGAGTGTCGACGATCCAGAGACCCAGTACTTC	CAWSVDDPETQYF
TRBV6-5	.	TRBJ2-4	.	TGTGCCAGCAGTTACTTGGAAGGAGCCAAAAACATTCAGTACTTC	CASSYLEGAKNIQYF
TRBV27	.	TRBJ2-4	TRBD1	TGTGCCAGCAGTTCCACCCTCAGACAGGGGGCGATGACCAAAAACATTCAGTACTTC	CASSSTLRQGAMTKNIQYF
TRBV27	once	TRBJ2-1	TRBD2	TGTGCCAGCAGGTTCGGGGGGGCGTTAAATGAGCAGTTCTTC	CASRFGGALNEQFF
TRBV12-3/TRBV12-4	.	TRBJ2-1	.	TGTGCCAGCACTCTCCGGACCCTCGATGAGCAGTTCTTC	CASTLRTLDEQFF
TRBV7-8	.	TRBJ2-3	.	TGTGCCAGCAGCTTAGCTATAGCAGATACGCAGTATTTT	CASSLAIADTQYF
TRBV7-9	.	TRBJ2-1	.	TGTGCCAGCAGCTTAAGCTACGTGGATGAGCAGTTCTTC	CASSLSYVDEQFF
TRBV29-1	once	TRBJ2-3	.	TGCAGCGTTCCTGACTTGGCGATTGGGCCGGATACGCAGTATTTT	CSVPDLAIGPDTQYF
TRBV6-4	.	TRBJ2-3	TRBD2	TGTGCCAGCAGTCCAAGCGGGGGAACCGCAGATACGCAGTATTTT	CASSPSGGTADTQYF
TRBV6-5	once	TRBJ2-1	.	TGTGCCAGCAGTTATATCCCGGGGCAAAACAATGAGCAGTTCTTC	CASSYIPGQNNEQFF
TRBV20-1	.	TRBJ1-1	TRBD1	TGCAGTGCTATCCGGGACAGACCCATGAACACTGAAGCTTTCTTT	CSAIRDRPMNTEAFF
TRBV6-5	.	TRBJ2-3	.	TGTGCCAGCAGTTATGTAAGAGATACGCAGTATTTT	CASSYVRDTQYF
TRBV9	.	TRBJ2-7	TRBD1	TGTGCCAGCAGCGCCGCAGACAGGGGGGTCGACGAGCAGTACTTC	CASSAADRGVDEQYF
TRBV30	.	TRBJ2-3	.	TGTGCCTGGAGTGTACCCGGGGCAAGTGTTTCTCGCACAGATACGCAGTATTTT	CAWSVPGASVSRTDTQYF
TRBV29-1	.	TRBJ2-7	.	TGCAGCGTTGAAGGCAGCCTCGACGAGCAGTACTTC	CSVEGSLDEQYF
TRBV9	.	TRBJ2-7	TRBD1	TGTGCCAGCAGCGGAGGCACCCGGGACAGCGGAGTCGAGCAGTACTTC	CASSGGTRDSGVEQYF
TRBV27	.	TRBJ2-5	.	TGTGCCAGCAGTTTGAACAGGGAACTAGGGGAGACCCAGTACTTC	CASSLNRELGETQYF
TRBV9	.	TRBJ1-2	.	TGTGCCAGCAGCGTAGTTGACAGCTCCTATGGCTACACCTTC	CASSVVDSSYGYTF
TRBV7-9	.	TRBJ2-5	.	TGTGCCAGCAGCCCGAGGGACACCGCACAAGAGACCCAGTGCTTC	CASSPRDTAQETQCF
TRBV9	.	TRBJ2-3	TRBD2	TGTGCCAGCAGCGAGTACTCCGGGACTAGCGAAGATACGCAGTATTTT	CASSEYSGTSEDTQYF
TRBV12-3/TRBV12-4	.	TRBJ2-5	.	TGTGCCAGCAGTCCGTCCTCTTGGGGGAGGGAGACCCAGTACTTC	CASSPSSWGRETQYF